The rows below give T cell receptor beta chains drawn from one sample of a study of T cell responses to AZD1222 COVID-19 vaccine. Profiling relied on immunoSEQ multiplex PCR, and the TCRdb table lists in-frame clones only, not all of them. This table has around 130,000 clones, over 90% appearing once. The sample consisted of peripheral blood, taken on day 0 of AZD1222 vaccination. The receptors derive from an adult in good health. CDR3s include the opening cysteine and the closing phenylalanine or tryptophan. The D gene is left open where the match is weak. Size is stated for part of the rows, as once, few or many counts, or as a class when the clone is expanded.

TRBJ2-2 TRBV24-1 NA NA TGTGCCACCAGTCAGAACACCGGGGAGCTGTTTTTT CATSQNTGELFF
TRBJ1-5 TRBV27 NA TRBD1 TGTGCCAGCAGTCCCTACAGGGGCCAGCCCCAGCATTTT CASSPYRGQPQHF
TRBJ2-7 TRBV3-1/TRBV3-2 once NA TGTGCCAGCAGCCTGGACAGCTACGAGCAGTACTTC CASSLDSYEQYF
TRBJ2-1 TRBV18 NA TRBD1 TGTGCCAGCTCACCGGGACAGGGACGCGACAATGAGCAGTTCTTC CASSPGQGRDNEQFF
TRBJ2-7 TRBV28 NA NA TGTGCCAGCAGTGGGGGGTCCTACGAGCAGTACTTC CASSGGSYEQYF
TRBJ2-1 TRBV19 NA NA TGTGCCAGTAGTAAAGGGACTGAGCGAGGGAATGAGCAGTTCTTC CASSKGTERGNEQFF
TRBJ2-1 TRBV19 NA TRBD2 TGTGCCAGTAGTTCTTCATATAGCGGGATAGGGAATGAGCAGTTCTTC CASSSSYSGIGNEQFF
TRBJ1-1 TRBV27 NA NA TGTGCCAGCAGTGACACGCAAAATTGGACTGAAGCTTTCTTT CASSDTQNWTEAFF
TRBJ2-5 TRBV30 NA TRBD1 TGTGCCTGGAGCAGGGACAGTTCAGAGACCCAGTACTTC CAWSRDSSETQYF
TRBJ1-1 TRBV3-1/TRBV3-2 NA NA TGTGCCAGCAGCCAAGATCTCAGGGGCAGTCCCACTGAAGCTTTCTTT CASSQDLRGSPTEAFF
TRBJ1-1 TRBV7-9 once NA TGTGCCAGCACCCCCTTGCGGAACACTGAAGCTTTCTTT CASTPLRNTEAFF
TRBJ2-7 TRBV5-5 NA TRBD1 TGTGCCAGCAGCCAGGGACAGGGACTTTCCTACGAGCAGTACTTC CASSQGQGLSYEQYF
TRBJ1-2 TRBV28 NA NA TGTGCCAGCAGTTCTGTTTATGGCTACACCTTC CASSSVYGYTF
TRBJ1-5 TRBV19 NA NA TGTGCCAGTAGCCAGGACGGCAATCAGCCCCAGCATTTT CASSQDGNQPQHF
TRBJ1-2 TRBV7-8 NA NA TGTGCCAGCAGCTTAACAAGGGACAATTTTCATGGCTACACCTTC CASSLTRDNFHGYTF
TRBJ2-7 TRBV5-1 NA NA TGCGCCAGCAGCTTATCCACACCTTCCTACGAGCAGTACTTC CASSLSTPSYEQYF
TRBJ2-7 TRBV5-4 NA NA TGTGCCAGCAGCGACTACTACGAGCAGTACTTC CASSDYYEQYF
TRBJ2-1 TRBV5-4 NA NA TGTGCCAGCAGCTTAGCGGTTAGCTCCTACAATGAGCAGTTCTTC CASSLAVSSYNEQFF
TRBJ1-1 TRBV7-2 NA TRBD1 TGTGCCAGCAGCAGGGAGGGGGCCAGCCTTGAAGCTTTCTTT CASSREGASLEAFF
TRBJ2-5 TRBV6-5 NA TRBD1 TGTGCCAGCAGCCAGGGGACAGGCGGGCAGACCCAGTACTTC CASSQGTGGQTQYF
TRBJ1-4 TRBV5-1 NA NA TGCGCCAGCAGCGACCTCACAACTAATGAAAAACTGTTTTTT CASSDLTTNEKLFF
TRBJ2-7 TRBV20-1 NA TRBD2 TGCAGTGCTAGTTATCTTGGACTAGCGGGAGGTTGGTACTTC CSASYLGLAGGWYF
TRBJ1-6 TRBV28 NA NA TGTGCCAGCGACCCTACAGCCACCTCGGGGTCACCCCTCCACTTT CASDPTATSGSPLHF
TRBJ2-2 TRBV7-9 NA TRBD2 TGTGCCAGCAGCTACTTGGGACTAGCGGGAGAGGGCGAGCTGTTTTTT CASSYLGLAGEGELFF
TRBJ1-2 TRBV7-3 NA NA TGTGCCAGCAGCTTCTTTCCGAGACACCAGCGGAACGATGGCTACACCTTC CASSFFPRHQRNDGYTF
TRBJ2-5 TRBV11-3 once TRBD2 TGTGCCAGCAGCCTTGAAGGCGGGAGTCAAGAGACCCAGTACTTC CASSLEGGSQETQYF